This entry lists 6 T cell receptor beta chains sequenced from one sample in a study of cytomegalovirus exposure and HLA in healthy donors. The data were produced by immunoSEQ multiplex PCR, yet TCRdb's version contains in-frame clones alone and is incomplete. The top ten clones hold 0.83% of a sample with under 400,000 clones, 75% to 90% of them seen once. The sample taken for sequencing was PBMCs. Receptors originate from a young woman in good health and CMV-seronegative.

In DNA form, the CDR3 reads TGTGCCAGCAGCTCGGGTGTGGGCGGGAGTTCCTACAATGAGCAGTTCTTC. Its protein product is CASSSGVGGSSYNEQFF. The V gene is TRBV7-3, the J gene TRBJ2-1; TRBD2 agrees at 7 bases. This CDR3 has 17 amino acids. V shed 4 bases, J shed 1 base, and the junction held 10 bases outside the gene matches. Germline V CDR1 and CDR2: SGHTA, FQGTGA.

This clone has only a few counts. CDR3 in amino acids: CASSRGTSGASYEQYF. DNA of the CDR3: TGTGCCAGCAGCCGCGGGACTAGCGGGGCATCCTACGAGCAGTACTTC. This chain links TRBV5-4 with TRBJ2-7; 13 bases are shared with TRBD2. The germline V gene encodes CDR1 SGHNT and CDR2 YYREEE (reference sequence). This CDR3 is built from 16 residues. V was pared by 4 bases and J by 1 base, with 5 bases of the junction left unmatched.

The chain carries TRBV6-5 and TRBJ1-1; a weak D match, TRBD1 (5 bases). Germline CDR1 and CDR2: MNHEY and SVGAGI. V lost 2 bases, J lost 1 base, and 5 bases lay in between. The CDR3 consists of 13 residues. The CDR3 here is CASSYDRNTEAFF. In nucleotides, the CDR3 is TGTGCCAGCAGTTACGACAGGAACACTGAAGCTTTCTTT.

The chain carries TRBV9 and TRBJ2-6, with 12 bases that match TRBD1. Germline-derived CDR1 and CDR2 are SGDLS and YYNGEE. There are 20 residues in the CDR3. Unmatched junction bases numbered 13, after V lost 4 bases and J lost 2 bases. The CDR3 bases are TGTGCCAGCAGCTCCTCCCGGGAGGGACAGGGGGCAACTGGGGCCAACGTCCTGACTTTC. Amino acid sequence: CASSSSREGQGATGANVLTF. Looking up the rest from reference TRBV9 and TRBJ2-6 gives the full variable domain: DSGVTQTPKHLITATGQRVTLRCSPRSGDLSVYWYQQSLDQGLQFLIQYYNGEERAKGNILERFSAQQFPDLHSELNLSSLELGDSALYFCASSSSREGQGATGANVLTFGAGSRLTVL.

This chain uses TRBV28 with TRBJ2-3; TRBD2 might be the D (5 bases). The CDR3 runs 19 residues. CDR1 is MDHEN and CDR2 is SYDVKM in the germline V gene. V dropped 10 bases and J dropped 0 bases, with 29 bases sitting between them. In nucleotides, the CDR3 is TGTGCCAACAATCACGGACTTCCCACTAGGGCCACTAGCACAGATACGCAGTATTTT. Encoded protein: CANNHGLPTRATSTDTQYF.

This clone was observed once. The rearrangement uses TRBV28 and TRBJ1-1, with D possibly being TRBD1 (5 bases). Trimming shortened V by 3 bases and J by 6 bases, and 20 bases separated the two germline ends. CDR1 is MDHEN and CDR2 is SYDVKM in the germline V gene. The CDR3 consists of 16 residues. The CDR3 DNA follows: TGTGCCAGCAGTTTTGCCCGCAGGGCCCTTCGGGCTGAAGCTTTCTTT. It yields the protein CASSFARRALRAEAFF.